This TCR beta chain derives from a study of blood T cell repertoires in COVID-19. Assay: immunoSEQ multiplex PCR; the TCRdb copy retains only in-frame clones and omits some. The sample yields approximately 46,000 clones, over 65% seen once. The ends were cut back, 5 bases at V and 4 bases at J, with 17 bases in the middle. The CDR3 has 15 amino acids. Germline V gene data show CDR1 as LNHDA and CDR2 as SQIVND (reference sequence). This sequence was found in an elderly man with acute or convalescent COVID-19. Sequenced input: peripheral blood. The V and J genes are TRBV19 and TRBJ1-1; perhaps TRBD1 as D (6 bases). CDR3 in DNA: TGTGCCAGTAGTCTCTTGTTAGGGGGTGGCACTGAAGCTTTCTTT. Residues: CASSLLLGGGTEAFF. The full variable domain, its missing parts supplied by reference TRBV19 and TRBJ1-1, is DGGITQSPKYLFRKEGQNVTLSCEQNLNHDAMYWYRQDPGQGLRLIYYSQIVNDFQKGDIAEGYSVSREKKESFPLTVTSAQKNPTAFYLCASSLLLGGGTEAFFGQGTRLTVV.